Presented here are 20 T cell receptor beta chains from one specimen sequenced in a study of cytomegalovirus exposure and HLA in healthy donors. PCR employed 60 Vbeta and 13 Jbeta primers. Here immunoSEQ multiplex PCR was the method, and the copy in TCRdb shows in-frame clones only, minus some. The table records 180,000 or so clones, approximately 83% of them present only once. Sample: PBMCs. The receptors originated from a boy between 2 and 15 years old in good health and CMV-seronegative.

A remark on this clone: Distinct nucleotide sequences in the sample also encode this CDR3. V and J are TRBV9 and TRBJ2-3; D gene ambiguous. The CDR3 spans 18 residues. Trimming shortened V by 3 bases and J by 6 bases, and 26 bases separated the two germline ends. Per germline, CDR1 SGDLS and CDR2 YYNGEE. CDR3 DNA: TGTGCCAGCAGCGCAGACCTCAATACGGTGGGCCCCTACGATACGCAGTATTTT. Amino acids: CASSADLNTVGPYDTQYF.

V is TRBV4-1 and J is TRBJ2-2; TRBD1 matches at 8 bases. V lost 4 bases to trimming and J lost 7 bases; unmatched junction nucleotides: 11. Germline CDR1 and CDR2: MGHRA and YSYEKL. The CDR3 spans 16 residues. The CDR3 DNA reads as TGCGCCAGCAGCCTTGGGACAGGTCGGGGCAACGGGGAGCTGTTTTTT. As protein: CASSLGTGRGNGELFF.

A remark on this clone: One end of the junction is discordant with germline, which a read error may explain. V usage is TRBV16 and J usage is TRBJ1-5; possibly TRBD1 for D (5 bases). Germline V gives CDR1 KGHSY, CDR2 FQNENV. CDR3 length: 17 residues. The CDR3 sequence is CASSQFGQGSRNRPQHF. Here the CDR3 DNA reads TGTGCCAGCAGCCAATTTGGGCAGGGCTCCCGCAATCGGCCCCAGCATTTT.

V usage is TRBV15 and J usage is TRBJ2-1; 7 nucleotides match TRBD2. Germline CDR1 LNHNV, CDR2 YYDKDF (reference sequence). V gave up 0 bases and J gave up 8 bases; unmatched junction bases: 10. The CDR3 runs 16 residues. In DNA form, the CDR3 reads TGTGCCACCAGCAGAGATCGCCTGTCTGGGGGGGATGAGCAGTTCTTC. This codes for CATSRDRLSGGDEQFF.

The chain joins TRBV18 to TRBJ2-7; 12 positions match TRBD1. CDR1 is KGHSH and CDR2 is LQKENI in the germline V gene. Trimming at V came to 3 bases and at J to 4 bases, leaving 4 bases not matched to a gene. The CDR3 is 15 amino acids. The CDR3 region has the DNA TGTGCCAGCTCACCGTCGGGACAGGGGGCGTACGAGCAGTACTTC. Translated: CASSPSGQGAYEQYF.

This rearrangement joins TRBV5-4 to TRBJ2-7; 8 nucleotides align to TRBD2. The CDR3 is 16 residues long. Germline V gene lookup returns CDR1 SGHNT and CDR2 YYREEE (reference sequence). Trimming took 4 bases from V and 0 from J; bases not matched to a gene: 9. The CDR3 sequence is CASSPGGAGASYEQYF. In nucleotides, the CDR3 is TGTGCCAGCAGCCCCGGGGGGGCGGGGGCCTCCTACGAGCAGTACTTC.

The V gene is TRBV11-1, the J gene TRBJ1-2, with 7 bases lining up with TRBD1. The V gene end was trimmed by 5 bases and the J gene end by 7 bases; junction bases not matched to a gene: 10. There are 14 residues in the CDR3. Germline CDR1 is SGHAT and CDR2 is FQDESV (reference sequence). The chain's CDR3 is CASSPTGVGSGYTF. CDR3 in DNA: TGTGCCAGCAGCCCTACAGGGGTAGGGAGTGGCTACACCTTC.

The V call is TRBV7-9, the J call TRBJ2-3; 9 nucleotides align to TRBD2. The V gene's germline CDR1 is SEHNR and CDR2 FQNEAQ (reference sequence). J lost 3 bases, V lost 5 bases, and 12 bases had no gene match. This CDR3 has 17 amino acids. In DNA form, the CDR3 reads TGTGCCAGCAGCCGGCGGGGGGGTTATGGTGGGACAGATACGCAGTATTTT. Its translation: CASSRRGGYGGTDTQYF.

On this clone itself: This specimen includes other DNA sequences encoding the same CDR3. The rearrangement joins TRBV9 to TRBJ2-7; a possible D gene is TRBD1 (5 bases). The CDR3 consists of 15 residues. Trimming left V 0 bases short and J 0 bases short, with 10 bases between. Germline assignment: CDR1 SGDLS and CDR2 YYNGEE. The CDR3, as DNA: TGTGCCAGCAGCGTAGGTCCAGGGTCCTCCTACGAGCAGTACTTC. Translation: CASSVGPGSSYEQYF.

V and J are TRBV7-2 and TRBJ2-5; D ambiguous. V lost 1 base and J lost 0, with 9 bases in between. The CDR3 contains 15 residues. The germline CDR1 and CDR2 sequences are SGHTA and FQGNSA. CDR3 protein: CASSLVASYQETQYF. The CDR3 region has the DNA TGTGCCAGCAGCTTAGTAGCCAGCTACCAAGAGACCCAGTACTTC. The full variable domain, with the rest looked up from reference TRBV7-2 and TRBJ2-5, is GAGVSQSPSNKVTEKGKDVELRCDPISGHTALYWYRQSLGQGLEFLIYFQGNSAPDKSGLPSDRFSAERTGGSVSTLTIQRTQQEDSAVYLCASSLVASYQETQYFGPGTRLLVL.

This chain links TRBV4-1 with TRBJ1-6; 7 bases agree with TRBD1. In germline, CDR1 is MGHRA, CDR2 YSYEKL. V dropped 3 bases and J dropped 9; count of bases not matched to a gene: 2. This CDR3 contains 13 residues. The CDR3 region is CASSQTGTSPLHF. The CDR3 nucleotides are TGCGCCAGCAGCCAGACAGGGACTTCACCCCTCCACTTT.

The chain recombines TRBV2 with TRBJ1-6, with 7 bases lining up with TRBD1. Germline CDR1 reads SNHLY; CDR2 reads FYNNEI. The CDR3 sequence is 14 residues long. V gave up 6 bases and J gave up 7 bases; unmatched junction bases: 6. In DNA, the CDR3 is TGTGCCAGCAGCGAGACAGGGAGGAATTCACCCCTCCACTTT. It yields the protein CASSETGRNSPLHF.

V and J are TRBV25-1 and TRBJ2-3, with 12 bases aligning to TRBD1. The J segment lost 4 bases and the V segment lost 2 bases, leaving 1 base of the junction unmatched. The germline gives CDR1 MGHDK, CDR2 SYGVNS. This CDR3 has 15 residues. The CDR3 loop is CASSEGTGGSDTQYF. The CDR3 DNA reads TGTGCCAGCAGTGAAGGGACAGGGGGCTCAGATACGCAGTATTTT.

This sequence joins TRBV30 and TRBJ1-3, with D unclear. With 5 bases removed from V and 4 bases from J, the gap between germline ends came to 15 bases. There are 14 residues in the CDR3. Germline loops: CDR1 GTSNPN, CDR2 SVGIG (reference sequence). The CDR3 DNA follows: TGTGCCTGGGACGGCTTCGGGTACGGAAACACCATATATTTT. It encodes CAWDGFGYGNTIYF.

Concerning this clone: A junction boundary mismatches the germline segment, possibly from a read error. The same CDR3 is also encoded by other DNA sequences in this sample. The chain combines TRBV5-1 with TRBJ2-2, with D maybe TRBD1 (7 bases). The CDR3 extends over 15 amino acids. CDR1 SGHRS and CDR2 YFSETQ come from the germline V gene. The CDR3 sequence: CASSPRQGGTGELFF. CDR3 in DNA: TGCGCCAGCAGCCCCAGGCAGGGGGGCACCGGAGAGCTGTTTTTT. Full variable domain (remainder filled in from reference TRBV5-1 and TRBJ2-2): KAGVTQTPRYLIKTRGQQVTLSCSPISGHRSVSWYQQTPGQGLQFLFEYFSETQRNKGNFPGRFSGRQFSNSRSEMNVSTLELGDSALYLCASSPRQGGTGELFFGEGSRLTVL.

In its sample, this clone was seen once. This chain connects TRBV9 to TRBJ1-2, with 7 nucleotides matching TRBD1. Germline V gene sequence: CDR1 SGDLS, CDR2 YYNGEE. V dropped 3 bases and J dropped 4; count of bases not matched to a gene: 6. There are 14 residues in the CDR3. CDR3 region: CASSAGGGPYGYTF. The CDR3 DNA sequence: TGTGCCAGCAGCGCGGGAGGGGGCCCCTATGGCTACACCTTC.

The V and J genes are TRBV5-4 and TRBJ1-6; no definite D call. Between the trimmed V and J ends, which lost 3 bases and 0 bases, there was a span of 16 bases. This CDR3 spans 18 amino acids. Germline CDR1 SGHNT, CDR2 YYREEE (reference sequence). CDR3 DNA sequence: TGTGCCAGCAGCTCGAAGGCTGACCGGAGCTCCTATAATTCACCCCTCCACTTT. This gives the protein CASSSKADRSSYNSPLHF.

The chain combines TRBV6-5 with TRBJ1-1; D might be TRBD1 (5 bases). Germline loops: CDR1 MNHEY, CDR2 SVGAGI. Between the trimmed V and J ends, which lost 6 bases and 4 bases, there was a span of 12 bases. This CDR3 has 13 residues. CDR3 loop: CASSRQRTTEAFF. The CDR3 nucleotides are TGTGCCAGCAGCCGACAGCGTACCACTGAAGCTTTCTTT.

Details on this clone: The sample carries other DNA sequences with the same CDR3. Written as DNA, the CDR3 is TGTGCCAGCAGCGTAGGTCCTAGCGGGTATACAGATACGCAGTATTTT. It codes for CASSVGPSGYTDTQYF. The chain links TRBV9 to TRBJ2-3, with 8 bases fitting TRBD2. The CDR3 consists of 16 residues. Germline trimming cut 0 bases from V and 3 bases from J; bases unmatched to any gene: 6. CDR1 SGDLS and CDR2 YYNGEE come from the germline V gene.

This chain links TRBV5-6 with TRBJ2-1; no reliable D call. CDR3 length equals 15 residues. The V gene's germline CDR1 is SGHDT and CDR2 YYEEEE. Trimming stripped 2 bases from V and 0 bases from J, with 9 bases between. In DNA, the CDR3 is TGTGCCAGCAGCTTATACAGAAGCTCCTACAATGAGCAGTTCTTC. Amino acids: CASSLYRSSYNEQFF.